This TCR beta chain was observed in a study of vaccination and CD4 T cells after COVID-19. Study background: Convalescents were six males and four females, two of them Hispanic. Overlapping spike peptides of SARS-CoV-2, HCoV-NL63, HCoV-OC43 and HCoV-229E were used, and cells were stimulated with them. Cultures acting as controls obtained a CEFX pool, an HIV-1 Nef pool, or no peptide.

As for this clonotype: Its antigen remains unknown.

Treatment given: roughly ten-day PBMC culture with coronavirus spike peptide pools or control peptides (ViraFEST assay). CD4+ T cells that came from the unexposed donor were collected before the COVID-19 pandemic (2011-2018). The Oncomine TCR Beta short-read assay generated sequence data from the DNA of cultured CD4+ T cells. TCRdb re-derived calls from the PCR reads in MiXCR, one entry per CDR3 protein. The sample holds fewer than 9,000 distinct CDR3 sequences, 50% to 60% seen once. The clonotype comes from a human donor in good health. Sequenced material: CD4+ T cells from blood, cultured in vitro.

The CDR3 DNA follows: TGCAGTGATGGGGGGGGCCTCAACACAGATACGCAGTATTTT. The encoded protein is CSDGGGLNTDTQYF. This sequence joins TRBV20-1 and TRBJ2-3, with a weak D call TRBD2 (7 bases). The CDR3 sequence is 14 residues long. CDR1 and CDR2 (germline): DFQATT, SNEGSKA (reference sequence). Trimming left V 7 bases short and J 2 bases short, with 16 bases between.